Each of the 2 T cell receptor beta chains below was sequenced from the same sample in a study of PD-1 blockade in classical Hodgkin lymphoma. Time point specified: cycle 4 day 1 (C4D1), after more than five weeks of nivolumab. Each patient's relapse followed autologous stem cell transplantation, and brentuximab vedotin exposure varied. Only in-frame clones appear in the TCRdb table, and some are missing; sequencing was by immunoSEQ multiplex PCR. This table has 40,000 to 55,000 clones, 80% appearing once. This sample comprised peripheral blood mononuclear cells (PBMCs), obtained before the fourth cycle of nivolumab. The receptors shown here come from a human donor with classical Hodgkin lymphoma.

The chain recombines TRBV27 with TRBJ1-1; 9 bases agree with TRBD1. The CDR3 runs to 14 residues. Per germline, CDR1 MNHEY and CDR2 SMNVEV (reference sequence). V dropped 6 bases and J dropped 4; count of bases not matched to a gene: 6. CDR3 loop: CASRRDRVFTEAFF. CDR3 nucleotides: TGTGCCAGCAGGCGGGACAGGGTCTTCACTGAAGCTTTCTTT.

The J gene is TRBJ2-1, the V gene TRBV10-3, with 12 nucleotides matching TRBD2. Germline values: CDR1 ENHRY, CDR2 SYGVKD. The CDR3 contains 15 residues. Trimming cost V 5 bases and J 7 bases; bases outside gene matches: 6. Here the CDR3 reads CAISLTSGGGNEQFF. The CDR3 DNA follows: TGTGCCATCAGTTTGACTAGCGGGGGTGGGAATGAGCAGTTCTTC.